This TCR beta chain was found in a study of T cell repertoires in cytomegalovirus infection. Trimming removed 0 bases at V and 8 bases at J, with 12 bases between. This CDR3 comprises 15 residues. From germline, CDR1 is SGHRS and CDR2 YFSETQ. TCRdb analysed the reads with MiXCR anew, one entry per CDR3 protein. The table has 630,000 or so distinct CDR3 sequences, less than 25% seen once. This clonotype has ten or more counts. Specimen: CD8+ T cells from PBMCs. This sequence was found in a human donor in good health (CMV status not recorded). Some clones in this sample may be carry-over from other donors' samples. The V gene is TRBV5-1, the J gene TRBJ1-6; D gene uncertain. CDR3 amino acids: CASSLGAVEYSPLHF. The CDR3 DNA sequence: TGCGCCAGCAGCTTGGGGGCAGTGGAATATTCACCCCTCCACTTT.